This T cell receptor beta chain was identified during a study of spatial heterogeneity in lung cancer. Study context: Detection consistently captured more beta-chain sequences than alpha-chain sequences. The average appearance count of each unique TCR and UMI combination in raw reads was more than ten. Study-wide findings and caveats: At tumor resection, ubiquitous expanded TCRs were detected in blood more often than later.

This clonotype has a count of ten or more. Antigen: not known. The ends lost 5 bases at V and 3 bases at J; junction bases unmatched: 9. CDR1 is SEHNR, CDR2 FQNEAQ, per germline (reference sequence). The CDR3 sequence is 16 residues long. Described time point: blood at routine non-recurrence follow-up after resection. Unsorted samples of tumor, nontumor lung or frozen PBMC had their whole RNA sequenced. Every individual TCR cDNA molecule carried its own unique molecular identifier, which allowed correction of PCR and sequencing errors. TCRdb re-called the 5' RACE reads with MiXCR, one entry per CDR3 protein. Among around 110,000 distinct CDR3 sequences listed, 9% to 15% were seen once.

The V call is TRBV7-9, the J call TRBJ2-4, with TRBD1 identical over 8 bases. The clonotype was recovered from a male donor with early-stage non-small cell lung cancer. The source material was PBMCs, sampled at follow-up. Here the CDR3 DNA reads TGTGCCAGCAGCCCTAAAGGACAGGGACTCAAAAACATTCAGTACTTC. This gives the protein CASSPKGQGLKNIQYF.